The clone carrying this T cell receptor (beta chain) is medium-sized in the sample. Its antigen remains unknown. The V gene's germline CDR1 is LNHDA and CDR2 SQIVND (reference sequence). V lost 7 bases and J 0 bases, leaving 9 bases between the germline ends. This CDR3 region has 13 residues. The data were obtained in a study of OX40 agonist ivuxolimab in advanced cancers. Study overall: Ivuxolimab, an agonistic anti-OX40 (CD134) antibody, was given to patients. Cohort: around 83% men, mean age about 60, aged about 20 to 79.

General study findings and limits: Determination of antigen specificity was not performed for the expanded peripheral T cells.

TCRdb's table, derived via immunoSEQ multiplex PCR, lists solely in-frame clones and lacks some. The repertoire consists of about 69,000 clones, with around 83% occurring once and the leading ten covering 2% to 2.5%. This TCR came from an adult with an advanced solid tumor such as melanoma, head and neck, liver or kidney cancer. The V and J genes are TRBV19 and TRBJ1-2, with D perhaps matching TRBD1 (6 bases). The sample was CD4+ or CD8+ T cells sorted from blood, taken in a trial of the OX40 agonist ivuxolimab. The CDR3 here is CASKQGPNYGYTF. Here the CDR3 DNA reads TGTGCCAGTAAACAGGGACCTAACTATGGCTACACCTTC.